The 26 T cell receptor beta chains below come from one sample, sequenced in a study of control samples from healthy donors and cancer patients. Sequenced by immunoSEQ multiplex PCR; TCRdb stores in-frame clones only, minus some. Of over 150,000 clones in the sample, approximately 90% were seen once. The sample taken for sequencing was blood. The source is a man younger than 45 in good health.

This chain links TRBV19 with TRBJ1-3, with D unclear. Germline V gene lookup returns CDR1 LNHDA and CDR2 SQIVND (reference sequence). The CDR3 length is 15 residues. Trimming pared 11 bases from V and 0 bases from J, leaving 17 bases between. For the CDR3, the DNA is TGTGCCTCCGAGGATGGCGGGTTCTCTGGAAACACCATATATTTT. Translated, it gives CASEDGGFSGNTIYF. The whole variable domain, remainder taken from reference TRBV19 and TRBJ1-3, is DGGITQSPKYLFRKEGQNVTLSCEQNLNHDAMYWYRQDPGQGLRLIYYSQIVNDFQKGDIAEGYSVSREKKESFPLTVTSAQKNPTAFYLCASEDGGFSGNTIYFGEGSWLTVV.

The CDR3 sequence: CASSPTALAGGGDTQYF. The CDR3 DNA follows: TGTGCCAGCAGTCCGACCGCCCTAGCGGGAGGGGGGGATACGCAGTATTTT. This rearrangement joins TRBV28 to TRBJ2-3, with TRBD2 matching 12 bases. The V and J ends lost 5 bases and 6 bases, in that order; junction bases with no gene match: 12. Germline CDR1 and CDR2: MDHEN and SYDVKM. The CDR3 has 17 amino acids.

This chain joins TRBV7-9 and TRBJ1-1; 10 bases align to TRBD1. Per the germline V gene, CDR1 is SEHNR and CDR2 is FQNEAQ (reference sequence). CDR3 length equals 14 residues. Trimming took 5 bases from V and 4 from J; bases not matched to a gene: 4. The CDR3 nucleotides read TGTGCCAGCAGCCCGGGGGACAGGGGCACTGAAGCTTTCTTT. Residues: CASSPGDRGTEAFF. The whole variable domain, filled in from reference TRBV7-9 and TRBJ1-1, reads DTGVSQNPRHKITKRGQNVTFRCDPISEHNRLYWYRQTLGQGPEFLTYFQNEAQLEKSRLLSDRFSAERPKGSFSTLEIQRTEQGDSAMYLCASSPGDRGTEAFFGQGTRLTVV.

DNA for the CDR3: TGTGCCAGCAGCCCTGGACAGGGGTTGACTGAAGCTTTCTTT. Encoded protein: CASSPGQGLTEAFF. This chain connects TRBV7-6 to TRBJ1-1, with 9 bases lining up with TRBD1. The germline V gene has CDR1 SGHVS and CDR2 FNYEAQ. This CDR3 is 14 amino acids long. The V and J ends lost 5 bases and 5 bases, in that order; junction bases with no gene match: 6. The whole variable domain, remainder taken from reference TRBV7-6 and TRBJ1-1, is GAGVSQSPRYKVTKRGQDVALRCDPISGHVSLYWYRQALGQGPEFLTYFNYEAQQDKSGLPNDRFSAERPEGSISTLTIQRTEQRDSAMYRCASSPGQGLTEAFFGQGTRLTVV.

Concerning this clone: Additional DNA sequences in this sample encode the identical CDR3. This chain uses TRBV3-1 (or the pseudogene TRBV3-2) with TRBJ2-7; D is unclear. Germline-derived CDR1 and CDR2 are LGHDT and YNNKEL (reference sequence). V lost 2 bases to trimming and J lost 3 bases, with 2 bases between them. The CDR3 spans 11 residues. Written as DNA, the CDR3 is TGTGCCAGCAGCCAAAGCTACGAGCAGTACTTC. Its protein is CASSQSYEQYF.

The chain uses TRBV5-1 and TRBJ1-2, with 8 bases lining up with TRBD1. After removal of 1 base from V and 7 bases from J, the junction contained 6 bases not matched to a gene. Looked up from germline, CDR1 is SGHRS and CDR2 is YFSETQ. The CDR3 covers 14 residues. CDR3 sequence (DNA): TGCGCCAGCAGCTTGACAGGGGGTTTGCGTGGCTACACCTTC. It codes for CASSLTGGLRGYTF. Supplemented by reference TRBV5-1 and TRBJ1-2, the full variable domain reads KAGVTQTPRYLIKTRGQQVTLSCSPISGHRSVSWYQQTPGQGLQFLFEYFSETQRNKGNFPGRFSGRQFSNSRSEMNVSTLELGDSALYLCASSLTGGLRGYTFGSGTRLTVV.

This clone was seen just once. This chain joins TRBV5-1 and TRBJ1-4; TRBD1 matches 7 bases. CDR1 and CDR2 (germline): SGHRS, YFSETQ. The CDR3 has 15 residues. Losses at the gene ends were 4 bases for V and 7 bases for J; bases not matched to a gene: 10. The CDR3 DNA is TGCGCCAGCAGCGACGGACAGGTGAAGGGTGAAAAACTGTTTTTT. It encodes CASSDGQVKGEKLFF.

J is TRBJ1-3 and V is TRBV4-1; no definite D call. Per germline, CDR1 MGHRA and CDR2 YSYEKL. V was clipped by 0 bases and J by 0 bases, with 12 bases between them. This CDR3 spans 17 amino acids. CDR3 amino acids: CASSQDQRRLSGNTIYF. CDR3 nucleotide sequence: TGCGCCAGCAGCCAAGATCAGCGCCGACTCTCTGGAAACACCATATATTTT.

The chain links TRBV7-9 to TRBJ2-7; 10 bases map to TRBD1. The CDR3 spans 14 residues. Per germline, CDR1 SEHNR and CDR2 FQNEAQ (reference sequence). Trimming removed 5 bases from V and 3 bases from J; junction bases left unmatched: 4. Written as DNA, the CDR3 is TGTGCCAGCAGCCGGGACAGGGGAGGCTACGAGCAGTACTTC. Amino acids: CASSRDRGGYEQYF.

In this sample, this clone turned up once. The chain carries TRBV18 and TRBJ2-6; D uncertain. The V end lost 3 bases, the J end lost 0 bases, and 18 bases lay between the germline ends. The CDR3 contains 19 residues. Germline V gene sequence: CDR1 KGHSH, CDR2 LQKENI. The CDR3: CASSPRFGDGSSGANVLTF. As DNA, the CDR3 is TGTGCCAGCTCACCGCGCTTTGGAGACGGAAGCTCTGGGGCCAACGTCCTGACTTTC.

This rearrangement joins TRBV4-1 to TRBJ1-5; D uncertain. V was pared by 4 bases and J by 8 bases, with 12 bases between. Germline CDR1 and CDR2: MGHRA and YSYEKL. The CDR3 loop spans 13 amino acids. The CDR3 region has the DNA TGCGCCAGCAGCCTCGGTAAAGTAAAGCCCCAGCATTTT. It translates to CASSLGKVKPQHF.

The chain is built from TRBV12-3 or TRBV12-4 and TRBJ1-6; no reliable D call. The CDR3 consists of 13 residues. The V and J ends lost 3 bases and 5 bases respectively, with 5 bases between them. CDR3 in amino acids: CASSFIDNSPLHF. The CDR3 DNA follows: TGTGCCAGCAGTTTCATAGATAATTCACCCCTCCACTTT.

This clone has just one count. The V gene is TRBV9, the J gene TRBJ2-7; 7 bases match TRBD1. Germline V gene data show CDR1 as SGDLS and CDR2 as YYNGEE. This CDR3 is built from 14 residues. Unmatched junction bases numbered 8, after V lost 4 bases and J lost 4 bases. CDR3 loop: CASSPGQDLYEQYF. The CDR3 DNA follows: TGTGCCAGCAGCCCAGGACAGGACCTTTACGAGCAGTACTTC.

V is TRBV5-4 and J is TRBJ1-2; 8 positions agree with TRBD1. The V gene end was trimmed by 4 bases and the J gene end by 3 bases; junction bases not matched to a gene: 8. The CDR3 has 15 residues. The germline gives CDR1 SGHNT, CDR2 YYREEE (reference sequence). The CDR3, as DNA: TGTGCCAGCAGCCGCGGACAGGGTGGTGACTATGGCTACACCTTC. Translated, it gives CASSRGQGGDYGYTF.

The V gene is TRBV7-2, the J gene TRBJ1-5; D is unresolved. V gave up 0 bases and J gave up 0 bases, with 9 bases separating them. CDR3 size: 16 residues. The germline CDR1 and CDR2 sequences are SGHTA and FQGNSA. This CDR3 reads CASSLAGVYSNQPQHF. DNA of the CDR3: TGTGCCAGCAGCTTAGCCGGGGTCTATAGCAATCAGCCCCAGCATTTT.

The chain employs TRBV27 and TRBJ1-1; tentative D call: TRBD1 (5 bases). From germline, CDR1 is MNHEY and CDR2 SMNVEV (reference sequence). This CDR3 contains 13 residues. The V end was cut by 4 bases, the J end by 4 bases, with 10 bases between. CDR3 region: CASSSGHPTEAFF. In DNA form, the CDR3 reads TGTGCCAGCAGTTCAGGACACCCCACTGAAGCTTTCTTT.

The chain has TRBV11-3 and TRBJ2-1, with D unclear. The CDR3 contains 13 residues. V lost 5 bases and J lost 3, with 8 bases in between. In germline, CDR1 is SGHNT, CDR2 YENEEA. CDR3: CASSMGRYNEQFF. As DNA, the CDR3 is TGTGCCAGCAGCATGGGTCGCTACAATGAGCAGTTCTTC. The full variable domain, with the rest looked up from reference TRBV11-3 and TRBJ2-1, is EAGVVQSPRYKIIEKKQPVAFWCNPISGHNTLYWYLQNLGQGPELLIRYENEEAVDDSQLPKDRFSAERLKGVDSTLKIQPAELGDSAVYLCASSMGRYNEQFFGPGTRLTVL.

The CDR3: CASSQHRESCEQYF. CDR3 sequence (DNA): TGCGCCAGCAGCCAACACAGGGAGAGCTGCGAGCAGTACTTC. The genes are TRBV4-3 and TRBJ2-7; possibly TRBD1 for D (6 bases). This CDR3 comprises 14 residues. Germline CDR1 LGHNA, CDR2 YSLEER. Trimming cost V 2 bases and J 6 bases, with 14 bases left between them.

This chain links TRBV10-1 with TRBJ1-5, with TRBD1 as a possible D gene (6 bases). V was trimmed by 4 bases and J by 5 bases, leaving 9 bases between them. Per germline, CDR1 WNHNN and CDR2 SYGVQD (reference sequence). This CDR3 region has 13 residues. The DNA for the CDR3 is TGCGCCAGCAGTGCAGGGGTCGATCAGCCCCAGCATTTT. Encoded protein: CASSAGVDQPQHF.

V usage is TRBV5-5 and J usage is TRBJ2-1; 11 nucleotides align to TRBD2. This CDR3 is built from 15 residues. The V and J ends lost 7 bases and 2 bases, in that order; junction bases with no gene match: 5. CDR1 SGHKS and CDR2 YYEKEE come from the germline V gene (reference sequence). The CDR3 sequence: CASQLAGVPYNEQFF. DNA of the CDR3: TGTGCCAGCCAACTAGCGGGGGTACCCTACAATGAGCAGTTCTTC.

This chain's CDR3 is CASSLVGSGVGNTIYF. DNA for the CDR3: TGTGCCAGCAGCTTAGTCGGGTCGGGGGTAGGAAACACCATATATTTT. This sequence joins TRBV7-2 and TRBJ1-3, with D maybe TRBD1 (5 bases). CDR3 length equals 16 residues. Between the trimmed V and J ends, which lost 1 base and 4 bases, there was a span of 14 bases. From germline, CDR1 is SGHTA and CDR2 FQGNSA.

This sequence joins TRBV6-5 and TRBJ2-7, with TRBD2 matching 14 bases. Germline V CDR1 and CDR2: MNHEY, SVGAGI. J was trimmed by 7 bases and V by 6 bases; bases with no gene match: 8. The CDR3 consists of 15 residues. Written as DNA, the CDR3 is TGTGCCAGCAGAACGACTAGCGGGAGGGTGGGGGAGCAGTACTTC. Translating gives CASRTTSGRVGEQYF.

Details on this clone: One junction end disagrees with the germline gene, perhaps due to a read error. The chain employs TRBV2 and TRBJ2-7, with a possible D match to TRBD2 (6 bases). Germline V gene lookup returns CDR1 SNHLY and CDR2 FYNNEI. This CDR3 is 12 amino acids long. CDR3 sequence: CASSRDSSLNFF. CDR3 nucleotides: TGTGCCAGCAGCCGGGACTCCTCACTGAACTTCTTC.

The CDR3 here is CASSFGTATREQYF. The CDR3 DNA follows: TGTGCCAGCAGCTTCGGGACTGCTACTCGCGAGCAGTACTTC. The chain couples TRBV7-9 to TRBJ2-7, with D possibly matching TRBD2 (6 bases). In germline, CDR1 is SEHNR, CDR2 FQNEAQ (reference sequence). This CDR3 region has 14 residues. The ends were cut back, 3 bases at V and 6 bases at J, with 15 bases in the middle.

This clone occurred once. This chain's CDR3 is CAISLTDPIGTEAFF. In DNA form, the CDR3 reads TGTGCCATCAGCCTGACGGACCCGATTGGCACTGAAGCTTTCTTT. This chain uses TRBV10-3 with TRBJ1-1; the D is unclear. The CDR3 is made up of 15 amino acids. V dropped 6 bases and J dropped 4 bases, with 18 bases sitting between them. CDR1 and CDR2 from the germline V gene are ENHRY and SYGVKD.

This chain links TRBV19 with TRBJ1-2; possible D gene TRBD1, 5 bases. Germline lookup yields CDR1 LNHDA and CDR2 SQIVND (reference sequence). With 7 bases removed from V and 2 bases from J, the gap between germline ends came to 14 bases. There are 14 residues in the CDR3. CDR3 amino acids: CASTLLGPNYGYTF. The CDR3 nucleotides read TGTGCCAGTACCCTATTGGGACCCAACTATGGCTACACCTTC.